This T cell receptor (beta chain) was recovered during a study of T cell changes during pregnancy in multiple sclerosis. V gave up 5 bases and J gave up 3 bases; unmatched junction bases: 7. This CDR3 is 14 amino acids long. Germline V gives CDR1 SGHAT, CDR2 FQDESV (reference sequence). Only in-frame clones appear in the TCRdb table, and some are missing; sequencing was by immunoSEQ multiplex PCR. The sample contains 55,000 to 70,000 clones, 91% of which appear only once. Here the sequenced sample was peripheral blood, taken in the third trimester of pregnancy. The rearrangement links TRBV11-1 to TRBJ2-7, with TRBD1 identical over 7 bases. This clonotype originated in a female donor in good health, enrolled as a control in a pregnancy study. DNA for the CDR3: TGTGCCAGCAGCAAGACAGGGAAATACTACGAGCAGTACTTC. Protein sequence: CASSKTGKYYEQYF.